This T cell receptor beta chain originates from a study of blood T cell repertoires in COVID-19. Study-level background: Collection of acute and convalescent COVID-19 samples took place in the United States, Italy and Spain. Nucleic acid was either cDNA or gDNA, and it came from T cells, B-cell-depleted T cells, or PBMCs.

Original analysis: Cell counts per sample came from amplifying reference gene primers. Clones were read by immunoSEQ multiplex PCR, and TCRdb kept only the in-frame ones, dropping some. V and J calls plus clone size are reproduced from that table; the DNA served to infer D and trimming. The sample consists of roughly 150,000 clones, over 60% of them appearing once. The CDR3 contains 15 residues. The germline V gene has CDR1 MGHRA and CDR2 YSYEKL. The ends were cut back, 6 bases at V and 4 bases at J, with 19 bases in the middle. Source material: peripheral blood. This chain links TRBV4-1 with TRBJ2-7; TRBD2 might be the D (8 bases). The TCR was taken from a woman older than 75 with acute or convalescent COVID-19. CDR3 DNA: TGCGCCAGCAGTCTCGGGGGGGACAGCGAGTACGAGCAGTACTTC. It specifies CASSLGGDSEYEQYF.